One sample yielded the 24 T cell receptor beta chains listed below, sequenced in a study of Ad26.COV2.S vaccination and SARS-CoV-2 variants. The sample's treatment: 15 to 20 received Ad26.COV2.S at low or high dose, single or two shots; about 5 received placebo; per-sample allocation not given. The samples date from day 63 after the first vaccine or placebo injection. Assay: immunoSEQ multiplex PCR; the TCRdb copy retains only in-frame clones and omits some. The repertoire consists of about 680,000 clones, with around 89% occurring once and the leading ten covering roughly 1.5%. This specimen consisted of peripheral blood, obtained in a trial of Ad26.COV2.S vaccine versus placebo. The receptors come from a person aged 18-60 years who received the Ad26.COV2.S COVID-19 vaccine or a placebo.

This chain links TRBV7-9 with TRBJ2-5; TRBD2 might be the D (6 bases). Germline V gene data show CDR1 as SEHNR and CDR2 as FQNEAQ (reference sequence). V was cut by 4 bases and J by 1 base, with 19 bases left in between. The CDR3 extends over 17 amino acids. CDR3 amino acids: CASSSRPGRGAQETQYF. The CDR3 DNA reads TGTGCCAGCAGCTCCCGACCCGGGAGAGGGGCCCAAGAGACCCAGTACTTC.

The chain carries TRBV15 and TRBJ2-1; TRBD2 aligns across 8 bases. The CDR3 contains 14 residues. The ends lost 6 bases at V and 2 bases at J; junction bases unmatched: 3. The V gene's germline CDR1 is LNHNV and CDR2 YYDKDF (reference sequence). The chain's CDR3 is CATRTGGTYNEQFF. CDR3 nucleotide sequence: TGTGCCACCAGGACGGGGGGGACCTACAATGAGCAGTTCTTC.

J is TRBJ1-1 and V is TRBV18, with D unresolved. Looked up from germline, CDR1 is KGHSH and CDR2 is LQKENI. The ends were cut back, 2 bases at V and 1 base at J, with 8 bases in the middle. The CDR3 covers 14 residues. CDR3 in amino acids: CASSPWAENTEAFF. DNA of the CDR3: TGTGCCAGCTCACCATGGGCAGAGAACACTGAAGCTTTCTTT.

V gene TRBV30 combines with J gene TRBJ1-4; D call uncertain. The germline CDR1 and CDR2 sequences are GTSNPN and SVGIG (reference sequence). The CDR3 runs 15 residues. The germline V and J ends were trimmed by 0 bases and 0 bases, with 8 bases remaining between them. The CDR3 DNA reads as TGTGCCTGGAGTGTCGCCGATGCAACTAATGAAAAACTGTTTTTT. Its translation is CAWSVADATNEKLFF.

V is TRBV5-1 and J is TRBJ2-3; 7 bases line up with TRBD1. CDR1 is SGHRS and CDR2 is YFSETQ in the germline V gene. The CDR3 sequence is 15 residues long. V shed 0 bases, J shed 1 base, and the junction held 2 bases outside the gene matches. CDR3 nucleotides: TGCGCCAGCAGCTTGGGACAGGGCCGCACAGATACGCAGTATTTT. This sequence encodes CASSLGQGRTDTQYF. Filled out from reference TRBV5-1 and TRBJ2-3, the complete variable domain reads KAGVTQTPRYLIKTRGQQVTLSCSPISGHRSVSWYQQTPGQGLQFLFEYFSETQRNKGNFPGRFSGRQFSNSRSEMNVSTLELGDSALYLCASSLGQGRTDTQYFGPGTRLTVL.

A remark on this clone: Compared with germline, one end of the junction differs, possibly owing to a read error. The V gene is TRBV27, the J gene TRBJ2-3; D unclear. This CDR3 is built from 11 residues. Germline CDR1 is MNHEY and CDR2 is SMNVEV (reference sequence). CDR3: CASSLGPVRVF. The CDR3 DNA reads TGTGCCAGCAGTTTAGGCCCGGTTAGAGTTTTT.

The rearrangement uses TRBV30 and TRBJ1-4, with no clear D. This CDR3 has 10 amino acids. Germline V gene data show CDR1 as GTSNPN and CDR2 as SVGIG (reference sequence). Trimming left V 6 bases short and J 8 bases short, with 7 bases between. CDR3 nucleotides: TGTGCCTGCTCGGCAGAAAAACTGTTTTTT. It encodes CACSAEKLFF. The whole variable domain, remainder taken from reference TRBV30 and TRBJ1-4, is SQTIHQWPATLVQPVGSPLSLECTVEGTSNPNLYWYRQAAGRGLQLLFYSVGIGQISSEVPQNLSASRPQDRQFILSSKKLLLSDSGFYLCACSAEKLFFGSGTQLSVL.

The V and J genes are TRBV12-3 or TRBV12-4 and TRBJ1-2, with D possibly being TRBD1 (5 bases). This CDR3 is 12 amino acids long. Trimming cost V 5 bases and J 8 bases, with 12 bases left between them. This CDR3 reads CASSLGPGGYTF. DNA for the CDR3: TGTGCCAGCAGTCTGGGACCCGGGGGCTACACCTTC.

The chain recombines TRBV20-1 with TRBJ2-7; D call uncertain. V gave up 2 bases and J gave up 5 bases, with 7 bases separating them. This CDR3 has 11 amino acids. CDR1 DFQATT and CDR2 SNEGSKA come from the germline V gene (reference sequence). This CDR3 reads CSARSINEQYF. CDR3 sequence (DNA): TGCAGTGCTAGATCAATCAACGAGCAGTACTTC.

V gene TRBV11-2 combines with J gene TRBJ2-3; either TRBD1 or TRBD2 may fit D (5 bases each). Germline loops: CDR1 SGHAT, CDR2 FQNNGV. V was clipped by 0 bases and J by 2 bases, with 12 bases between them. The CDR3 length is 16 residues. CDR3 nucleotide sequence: TGTGCCAGCAGCTTAGAGCATTGGGGGTCCACAGATACGCAGTATTTT. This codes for CASSLEHWGSTDTQYF. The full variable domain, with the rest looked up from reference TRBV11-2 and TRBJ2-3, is EAGVAQSPRYKIIEKRQSVAFWCNPISGHATLYWYQQILGQGPKLLIQFQNNGVVDDSQLPKDRFSAERLKGVDSTLKIQPAKLEDSAVYLCASSLEHWGSTDTQYFGPGTRLTVL.

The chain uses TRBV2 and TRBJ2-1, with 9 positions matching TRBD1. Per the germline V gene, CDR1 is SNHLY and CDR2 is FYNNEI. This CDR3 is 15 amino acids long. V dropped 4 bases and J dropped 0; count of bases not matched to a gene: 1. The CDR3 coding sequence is TGTGCCAGCAGTGTGGACAGGGGCTCCTACAATGAGCAGTTCTTC. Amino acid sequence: CASSVDRGSYNEQFF.

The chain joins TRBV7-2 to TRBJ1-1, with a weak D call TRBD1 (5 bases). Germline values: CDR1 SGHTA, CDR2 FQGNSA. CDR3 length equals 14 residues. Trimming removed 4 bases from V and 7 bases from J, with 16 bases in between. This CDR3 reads CASSYASTGYEAFF. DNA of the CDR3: TGTGCCAGCAGCTATGCCTCAACAGGATATGAAGCTTTCTTT. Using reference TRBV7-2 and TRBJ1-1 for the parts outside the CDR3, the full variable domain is GAGVSQSPSNKVTEKGKDVELRCDPISGHTALYWYRQSLGQGLEFLIYFQGNSAPDKSGLPSDRFSAERTGGSVSTLTIQRTQQEDSAVYLCASSYASTGYEAFFGQGTRLTVV.

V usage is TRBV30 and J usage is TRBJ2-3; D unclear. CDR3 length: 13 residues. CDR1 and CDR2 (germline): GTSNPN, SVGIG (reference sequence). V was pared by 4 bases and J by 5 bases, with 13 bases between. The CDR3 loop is CAWIKGTGDTQYF. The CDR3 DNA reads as TGTGCCTGGATTAAGGGTACGGGAGATACGCAGTATTTT.

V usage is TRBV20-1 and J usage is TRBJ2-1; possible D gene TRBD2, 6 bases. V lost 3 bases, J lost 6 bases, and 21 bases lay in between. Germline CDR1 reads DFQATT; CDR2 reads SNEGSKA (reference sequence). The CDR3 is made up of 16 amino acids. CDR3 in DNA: TGCAGTGCTAGTCCCTTAGGGCCTCGGGGGTTCAATGAGCAGTTCTTC. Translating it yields CSASPLGPRGFNEQFF.

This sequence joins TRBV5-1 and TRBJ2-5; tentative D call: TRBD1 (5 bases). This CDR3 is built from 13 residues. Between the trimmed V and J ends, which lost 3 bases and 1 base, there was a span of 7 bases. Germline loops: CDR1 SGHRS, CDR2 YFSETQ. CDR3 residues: CASSWTSQETQYF. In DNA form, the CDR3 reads TGCGCCAGCAGCTGGACATCCCAAGAGACCCAGTACTTC.

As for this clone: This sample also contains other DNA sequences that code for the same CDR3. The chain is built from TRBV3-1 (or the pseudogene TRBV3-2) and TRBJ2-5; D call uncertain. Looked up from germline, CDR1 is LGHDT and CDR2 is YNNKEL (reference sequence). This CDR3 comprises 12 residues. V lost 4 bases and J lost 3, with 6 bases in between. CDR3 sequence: CASSRGEETQYF. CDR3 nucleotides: TGTGCCAGCAGCCGTGGGGAAGAGACCCAGTACTTC.

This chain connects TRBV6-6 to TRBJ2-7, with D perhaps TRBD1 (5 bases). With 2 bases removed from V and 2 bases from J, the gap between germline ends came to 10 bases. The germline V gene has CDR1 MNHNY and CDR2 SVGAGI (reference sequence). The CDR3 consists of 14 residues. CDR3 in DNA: TGTGCCAGCAGTTACGAACAGGATACCTACGAGCAGTACTTC. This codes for CASSYEQDTYEQYF.

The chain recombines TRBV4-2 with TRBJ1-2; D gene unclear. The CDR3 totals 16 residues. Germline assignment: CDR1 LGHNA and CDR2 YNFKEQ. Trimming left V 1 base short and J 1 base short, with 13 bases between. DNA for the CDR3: TGTGCCAGCAGCCAAGTTATAGGGCAGAATAACTATGGCTACACCTTC. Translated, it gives CASSQVIGQNNYGYTF.

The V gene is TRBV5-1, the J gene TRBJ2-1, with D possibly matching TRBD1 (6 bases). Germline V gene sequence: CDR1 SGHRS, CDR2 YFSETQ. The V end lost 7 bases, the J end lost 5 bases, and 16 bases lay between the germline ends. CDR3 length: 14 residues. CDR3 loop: CASRTDVDNNEQFF. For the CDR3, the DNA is TGCGCCAGCCGGACAGATGTGGACAACAATGAGCAGTTCTTC.

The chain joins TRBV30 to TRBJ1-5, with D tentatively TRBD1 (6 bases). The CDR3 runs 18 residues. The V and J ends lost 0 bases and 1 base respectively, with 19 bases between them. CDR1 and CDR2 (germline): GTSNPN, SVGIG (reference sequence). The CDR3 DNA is TGTGCCTGGAGTGTACAGGGCCAGGGAACTTGGAGCAATCAGCCCCAGCATTTT. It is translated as CAWSVQGQGTWSNQPQHF.

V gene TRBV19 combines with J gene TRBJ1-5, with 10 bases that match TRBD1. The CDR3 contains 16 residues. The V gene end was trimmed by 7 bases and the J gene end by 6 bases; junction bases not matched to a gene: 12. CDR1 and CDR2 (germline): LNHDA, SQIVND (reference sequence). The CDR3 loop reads CASMIGRTGGAQPQHF. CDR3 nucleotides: TGTGCCAGTATGATTGGTCGGACAGGGGGTGCTCAGCCCCAGCATTTT.

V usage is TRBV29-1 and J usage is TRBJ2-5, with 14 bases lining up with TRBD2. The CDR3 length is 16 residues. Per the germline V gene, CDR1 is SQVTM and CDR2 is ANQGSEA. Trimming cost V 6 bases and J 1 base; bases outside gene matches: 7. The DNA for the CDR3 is TGCAGCGTCAGACCGGGACTAGCGGGAGCCCAAGAGACCCAGTACTTC. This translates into CSVRPGLAGAQETQYF.

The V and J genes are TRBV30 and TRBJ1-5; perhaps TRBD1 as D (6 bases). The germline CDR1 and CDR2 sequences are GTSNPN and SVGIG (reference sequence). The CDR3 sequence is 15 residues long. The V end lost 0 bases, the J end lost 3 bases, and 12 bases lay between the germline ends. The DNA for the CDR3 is TGTGCCTGGAGTGTACAGAGGACAGTCAATCAGCCCCAGCATTTT. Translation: CAWSVQRTVNQPQHF. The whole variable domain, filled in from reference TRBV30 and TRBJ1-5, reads SQTIHQWPATLVQPVGSPLSLECTVEGTSNPNLYWYRQAAGRGLQLLFYSVGIGQISSEVPQNLSASRPQDRQFILSSKKLLLSDSGFYLCAWSVQRTVNQPQHFGDGTRLSIL.

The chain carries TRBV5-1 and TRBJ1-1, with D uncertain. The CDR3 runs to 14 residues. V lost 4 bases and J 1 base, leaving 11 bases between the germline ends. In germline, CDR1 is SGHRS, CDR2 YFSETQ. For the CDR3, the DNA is TGCGCCAGCAGCATATGGGCGGGGAACACTGAAGCTTTCTTT. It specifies CASSIWAGNTEAFF. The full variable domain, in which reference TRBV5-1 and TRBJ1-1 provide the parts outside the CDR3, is KAGVTQTPRYLIKTRGQQVTLSCSPISGHRSVSWYQQTPGQGLQFLFEYFSETQRNKGNFPGRFSGRQFSNSRSEMNVSTLELGDSALYLCASSIWAGNTEAFFGQGTRLTVV.